These 9 T cell receptor beta chains came from one sample sequenced in a study of T cells in Graves' hyperthyroidism and ophthalmopathy. The investigators amplified TCR beta CDR3 regions from RNA transcripts. First-round RT-PCR of the TCR CDR3 relied on the HTBI primer set. Using its own MiXCR run on the multiplex PCR reads, TCRdb lists one record per CDR3 protein. The data contain hundreds of thousands of distinct CDR3 sequences, approximately 25% of them singletons. The sample comprised blood. The receptors here all came from a man aged 50 or older with Graves' hyperthyroidism.

This chain uses TRBV12-5 with TRBJ2-2, with D perhaps matching TRBD2 (6 bases). V lost 8 bases and J 0 bases, leaving 25 bases between the germline ends. Germline CDR1 LGHNT, CDR2 FRNRAP. The CDR3 sequence is 19 residues long. CDR3 bases: TGTGCTAGTTGCTCCATTGGGAGGATTAATGGCGCGAACACCGGGGAGCTGTTTTTT. Protein sequence: CASCSIGRINGANTGELFF.

Comment on this clonotype: This may stem from a read error, because a much larger clone lies one nucleotide away. This chain connects TRBV20-1 to TRBJ2-7, with TRBD1 matching 9 bases. Germline assignment: CDR1 DFQATT and CDR2 SNEGSKA (reference sequence). The CDR3 runs 16 residues. The ends lost 5 bases at V and 2 bases at J; junction bases unmatched: 13. The CDR3 DNA follows: TGCAGTGCTGAAAGACCCCCGGGACAGGGTCCCTACGAGCAGTACTTC. It codes for CSAERPPGQGPYEQYF.

This clonotype was detected ten times or more. The chain recombines TRBV27 with TRBJ2-1; either TRBD1 or TRBD2 may fit D (5 bases each). CDR1 is MNHEY and CDR2 is SMNVEV in the germline V gene (reference sequence). The CDR3 is 14 amino acids. V was clipped by 5 bases and J by 7 bases, with 15 bases between them. The CDR3 DNA is TGTGCCAGCAGTCGACAAGGCAGGGAGAATGAGCAGTTCTTC. Its protein is CASSRQGRENEQFF.

This clonotype was seen a handful of times. Here the CDR3 DNA reads TGTGCCAGCAGTTTAAAGGAGAACAATGAGCAGTTCTTC. Its protein is CASSLKENNEQFF. The V gene is TRBV12-3 or TRBV12-4, the J gene TRBJ2-1, with D uncertain. The CDR3 is 13 amino acids. The germline V and J ends were trimmed by 2 bases and 5 bases, with 7 bases remaining between them.

This clonotype was observed a handful of times. The rearrangement joins TRBV4-1 to TRBJ1-1, with a tentative D call TRBD1 (5 bases). The CDR3 is 12 residues long. The germline V gene encodes CDR1 MGHRA and CDR2 YSYEKL. V was clipped by 3 bases and J by 4 bases, with 6 bases between them. CDR3 coding DNA: TGCGCCAGCAGCCACGACAGCACTGAAGCTTTCTTT. It specifies CASSHDSTEAFF.

This clonotype was seen a handful of times. V usage is TRBV5-6 and J usage is TRBJ1-1, with 9 bases lining up with TRBD1. J lost 3 bases, V lost 4 bases, and 4 bases had no gene match. The CDR3 sequence is 14 residues long. The germline CDR1 and CDR2 sequences are SGHDT and YYEEEE. The CDR3: CASSQGQGHTEAFF. The DNA for the CDR3 is TGTGCCAGCAGCCAGGGACAGGGACACACTGAAGCTTTCTTT.

The V gene is TRBV6-5, the J gene TRBJ2-7, with D maybe TRBD1 (5 bases). Trimming removed 2 bases from V and 6 bases from J, with 20 bases in between. Germline-derived CDR1 and CDR2 are MNHEY and SVGAGI. The CDR3 extends over 16 amino acids. As DNA, the CDR3 is TGTGCCAGCAGTTACCGTAGGGGCCTCGCTCCCTCCGAGCAGTACTTC. This gives the protein CASSYRRGLAPSEQYF.

A note on this clonotype: Just one base apart from a much larger clone, this may be a read error. V gene TRBV6-5 combines with J gene TRBJ2-7, with TRBD1 identical over 10 bases. V lost 3 bases to trimming and J lost 10 bases; unmatched junction nucleotides: 18. Germline assignment: CDR1 MNHEY and CDR2 SVGAGI. The CDR3 is 17 amino acids. The CDR3 region is CASSYGGVGQGDMEQYF. As DNA, the CDR3 is TGTGCCAGCAGTTATGGGGGGGTCGGACAGGGGGACATGGAACAGTACTTC.

The chain joins TRBV27 to TRBJ2-2; D may correspond to TRBD1 or TRBD2 (5 bases each). This CDR3 is built from 20 residues. V dropped 1 base and J dropped 3 bases, with 24 bases sitting between them. Per the germline V gene, CDR1 is MNHEY and CDR2 is SMNVEV (reference sequence). This chain's CDR3 is CASSLWGTGIMIADTGELFF. The CDR3, as DNA: TGTGCCAGCAGTTTATGGGGGACGGGGATCATGATTGCCGACACCGGGGAGCTGTTTTTT.